The entry below describes one T cell receptor (beta chain). V lost 4 bases and J lost 0, with 12 bases in between. The germline CDR1 and CDR2 sequences are SGHTA and FQGTGA. The CDR3 consists of 15 residues. This record belongs to a study of T cell changes during pregnancy in multiple sclerosis. The repertoire was sequenced with immunoSEQ multiplex PCR; TCRdb's copy has only in-frame clones and lacks some. The sample records 45,000 to 55,000 clones, over 90% being singletons. This chain links TRBV7-3 with TRBJ1-2; D unclear. The TCR sequence derives from a female donor with multiple sclerosis, enrolled in a pregnancy study. The sample was peripheral blood, taken after pregnancy. The DNA of the CDR3 is TGTGCCAGCAGCTCCCCGACAACTCCTAACTATGGCTACACCTTC. This encodes CASSSPTTPNYGYTF.